This T cell receptor (beta chain) was observed in a study of neurological immune-mediated disorders. The CDR3 spans 14 residues. Between the trimmed V and J ends, which lost 5 bases and 1 base, there was a span of 14 bases. Looked up from germline, CDR1 is DFQATT and CDR2 is SNEGSKA (reference sequence). TCRdb independently ran MiXCR on the 5' RACE reads; one entry per CDR3 protein. The sample carries about 46,000 distinct CDR3 sequences, approximately 4.5% recorded once. The rearrangement uses TRBV20-1 and TRBJ2-5; D not resolved. The source is a woman aged 60-75 years with multiple sclerosis. The specimen was PBMCs. CDR3 DNA: TGCAGTGCTCCGCTGCCGGGCCGCCAAGAGACCCAGTACTTC. Its protein is CSAPLPGRQETQYF.